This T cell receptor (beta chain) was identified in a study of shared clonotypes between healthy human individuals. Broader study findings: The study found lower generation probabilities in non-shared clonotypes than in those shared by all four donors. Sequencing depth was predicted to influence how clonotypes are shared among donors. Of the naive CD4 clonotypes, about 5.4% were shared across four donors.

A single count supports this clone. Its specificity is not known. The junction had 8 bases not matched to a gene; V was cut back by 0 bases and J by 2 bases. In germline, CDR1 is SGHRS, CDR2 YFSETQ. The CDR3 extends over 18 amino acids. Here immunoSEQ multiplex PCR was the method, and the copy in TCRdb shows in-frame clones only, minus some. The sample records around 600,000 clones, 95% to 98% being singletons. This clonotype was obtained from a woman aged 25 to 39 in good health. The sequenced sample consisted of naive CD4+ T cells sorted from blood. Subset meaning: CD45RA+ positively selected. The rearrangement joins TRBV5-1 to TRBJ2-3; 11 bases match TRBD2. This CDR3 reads CASSLGIVAGGLTDTQYF. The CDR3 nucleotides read TGCGCCAGCAGCTTGGGAATTGTAGCGGGAGGGCTCACAGATACGCAGTATTTT.